What follows are 21 T cell receptor beta chains derived from one specimen sequenced in a study of T cell repertoires in cytomegalovirus infection. One entry per CDR3 protein results from TCRdb running MiXCR on the reads. The data show about 360,000 distinct CDR3 sequences, 15% to 20% seen once. The sequenced material came from PBMCs. The receptors originated from a human donor in good health (CMV status not recorded). Some clones in this sample may be carry-over from other donors' samples.

This clonotype was observed a handful of times. This sequence joins TRBV15 and TRBJ2-7, with TRBD1 matching 7 bases. V dropped 0 bases and J dropped 2; count of bases not matched to a gene: 1. The CDR3 sequence is 14 residues long. Germline V gene lookup returns CDR1 LNHNV and CDR2 YYDKDF (reference sequence). The CDR3 protein is CATSRDQGAYEQYF. The CDR3 DNA reads TGTGCCACCAGCAGAGATCAGGGGGCCTACGAGCAGTACTTC. Filled out from reference TRBV15 and TRBJ2-7, the complete variable domain reads DAMVIQNPRYQVTQFGKPVTLSCSQTLNHNVMYWYQQKSSQAPKLLFHYYDKDFNNEADTPDNFQSRRPNTSFCFLDIRSPGLGDTAMYLCATSRDQGAYEQYFGPGTRLTVT.

This clonotype was observed at least ten times. The chain recombines TRBV28 with TRBJ2-5; 7 nucleotides agree with TRBD1. Looked up from germline, CDR1 is MDHEN and CDR2 is SYDVKM. The CDR3 has 16 amino acids. The V segment lost 0 bases and the J segment 7 bases; nucleotides outside the gene matches: 11. In DNA form, the CDR3 reads TGTGCCAGCAGTTTATGGGGGAACAGGGGATTGGGGACCCAGTACTTC. Protein product: CASSLWGNRGLGTQYF.

This clonotype occurred many times. This sequence joins TRBV4-1 and TRBJ1-5; D remains ambiguous. The CDR3 covers 13 residues. Germline CDR1 MGHRA, CDR2 YSYEKL. V was shortened by 0 bases and J by 6 bases, with 6 bases between the two germline ends. CDR3 sequence reads: CASSQEMLQPQHF. CDR3 DNA sequence: TGCGCCAGCAGCCAAGAAATGCTTCAGCCCCAGCATTTT.

This clonotype was seen ten or more times. This chain links TRBV4-1 with TRBJ2-1; 10 bases fit TRBD2. The CDR3 runs to 16 residues. Germline values: CDR1 MGHRA, CDR2 YSYEKL. The V and J ends lost 3 bases and 15 bases, in that order; junction bases with no gene match: 17. The CDR3 region is CASSQARTSGVPLGFF. CDR3 nucleotides: TGCGCCAGCAGCCAGGCCCGGACTAGCGGCGTCCCCCTCGGGTTCTTC.

This clonotype appeared a few times. The rearrangement joins TRBV29-1 to TRBJ2-7; D may correspond to TRBD1 or TRBD2 (5 bases each). Germline lookup yields CDR1 SQVTM and CDR2 ANQGSEA. V dropped 7 bases and J dropped 2 bases, with 12 bases sitting between them. This CDR3 comprises 12 residues. The CDR3 bases are TGCAGCGCCTTAGGGGACCCCTACGAGCAGTACTTC. Amino acid sequence: CSALGDPYEQYF.

This sequence joins TRBV19 and TRBJ1-1; no firm D call. Deletions cut 1 base from V and 4 bases from J, with 13 bases between. The CDR3 consists of 15 residues. Germline values: CDR1 LNHDA, CDR2 SQIVND (reference sequence). The CDR3 DNA reads as TGTGCCAGTAGTATAGGAGGCAGGCCCTCCACTGAAGCTTTCTTT. This translates into CASSIGGRPSTEAFF.

This clonotype showed up just a few times. The rearrangement links TRBV20-1 to TRBJ2-7; 7 nucleotides align to TRBD1. CDR3 size: 15 residues. Per the germline V gene, CDR1 is DFQATT and CDR2 is SNEGSKA (reference sequence). V gave up 3 bases and J gave up 0 bases; unmatched junction bases: 8. The CDR3 protein is CSASPGQAYSYEQYF. The DNA for the CDR3 is TGCAGTGCTAGTCCCGGACAGGCATACTCCTACGAGCAGTACTTC.

A few counts support this clonotype. The V call is TRBV5-4, the J call TRBJ2-5, with D tentatively TRBD1 or TRBD2 (5 bases each). Germline values: CDR1 SGHNT, CDR2 YYREEE (reference sequence). The CDR3 loop spans 14 amino acids. V lost 4 bases, J lost 2 bases, and 12 bases lay in between. CDR3 nucleotides: TGTGCCAGCAGCGCACCCGGGGCGCAAGAGACCCAGTACTTC. This gives the protein CASSAPGAQETQYF.

This clonotype was detected a few times. This sequence joins TRBV7-2 and TRBJ1-2, with 10 bases matching TRBD1. Unmatched junction bases numbered 4, after V lost 4 bases and J lost 2 bases. CDR1 is SGHTA and CDR2 is FQGNSA in the germline V gene. The CDR3 spans 15 residues. Here the CDR3 DNA reads TGTGCCAGCAGCTGGCTGGGACAGGGGAACTATGGCTACACCTTC. As protein: CASSWLGQGNYGYTF.

There are many counts of this clonotype. V is TRBV7-2 and J is TRBJ2-1; D possibly corresponds to TRBD2 (6 bases). Per germline, CDR1 SGHTA and CDR2 FQGNSA. This CDR3 region has 16 residues. V was cut by 6 bases and J by 0 bases, with 15 bases left in between. CDR3 amino acids: CASSRLRESSYNEQFF. The DNA for the CDR3 is TGTGCCAGCAGTCGTTTACGGGAGAGCTCCTACAATGAGCAGTTCTTC.

The V call is TRBV19, the J call TRBJ2-1, with a weak D call TRBD1 (6 bases). Germline V CDR1 and CDR2: LNHDA, SQIVND (reference sequence). The V end lost 5 bases, the J end lost 2 bases, and 16 bases lay between the germline ends. The CDR3 is made up of 16 amino acids. This chain's CDR3 is CASSPRDISPYNEQFF. CDR3 in DNA: TGTGCCAGTAGTCCCCGGGACATTTCTCCCTACAATGAGCAGTTCTTC. The whole variable domain, filled in from reference TRBV19 and TRBJ2-1, reads DGGITQSPKYLFRKEGQNVTLSCEQNLNHDAMYWYRQDPGQGLRLIYYSQIVNDFQKGDIAEGYSVSREKKESFPLTVTSAQKNPTAFYLCASSPRDISPYNEQFFGPGTRLTVL.

This sequence joins TRBV20-1 and TRBJ2-1, with a weak D call TRBD1 (7 bases). Germline lookup yields CDR1 DFQATT and CDR2 SNEGSKA (reference sequence). The CDR3 covers 12 residues. The V and J ends lost 7 bases and 5 bases respectively, with 12 bases between them. The CDR3 spells CSVRGVNNEQFF. CDR3 DNA sequence: TGCAGTGTCAGGGGGGTGAACAATGAGCAGTTCTTC.

This clonotype was found a few times. The chain links TRBV10-3 to TRBJ1-5; D remains unclear. This CDR3 region has 14 residues. The V end was cut by 5 bases, the J end by 5 bases, with 13 bases between. CDR1 is ENHRY, CDR2 SYGVKD, per germline. CDR3 nucleotides: TGTGCCATCAGTTACTCCTCGTCGGATCAGCCCCAGCATTTT. Translating gives CAISYSSSDQPQHF.

There are a few counts of this clonotype. The V call is TRBV5-4, the J call TRBJ1-4; TRBD1 is a possible D gene (5 bases). Germline V gene sequence: CDR1 SGHNT, CDR2 YYREEE (reference sequence). The CDR3 is made up of 18 amino acids. Trimming removed 5 bases from V and 1 base from J, with 21 bases in between. The CDR3 DNA is TGTGCCAGCAGTCCACGATCGGGGACGGAAAGAACTAATGAAAAACTGTTTTTT. Protein sequence: CASSPRSGTERTNEKLFF.

This clonotype was counted only a few times. The chain couples TRBV6-2 or TRBV6-3 to TRBJ1-4; no firm D call. V was clipped by 6 bases and J by 5 bases, with 13 bases between them. The CDR3 totals 14 residues. The germline V gene has CDR1 MNHEY and CDR2 SVGEGT. As DNA, the CDR3 is TGTGCCAGCAGCCGCCCCGGAGACAATGAAAAACTGTTTTTT. Protein sequence: CASSRPGDNEKLFF.

This clonotype appeared many times. The chain is built from TRBV7-2 and TRBJ1-3; D gene ambiguous. There are 12 residues in the CDR3. Germline CDR1 and CDR2: SGHTA and FQGNSA. V lost 5 bases, J lost 7 bases, and 9 bases lay in between. This CDR3 is CASSLGRNTIYF. DNA of the CDR3: TGTGCCAGCAGCCTAGGGAGGAACACCATATATTTT. The full variable domain, with the rest looked up from reference TRBV7-2 and TRBJ1-3, is GAGVSQSPSNKVTEKGKDVELRCDPISGHTALYWYRQSLGQGLEFLIYFQGNSAPDKSGLPSDRFSAERTGGSVSTLTIQRTQQEDSAVYLCASSLGRNTIYFGEGSWLTVV.

The V and J genes are TRBV30 and TRBJ2-7, with D perhaps TRBD1 or TRBD2 (5 bases each). This CDR3 has 14 residues. V lost 2 bases to trimming and J lost 0 bases, with 11 bases between them. Germline lookup yields CDR1 GTSNPN and CDR2 SVGIG (reference sequence). The CDR3 DNA reads as TGTGCCTGGAGTAGAGGGGAAGCCTCCTACGAGCAGTACTTC. Residues: CAWSRGEASYEQYF.

V is TRBV2 and J is TRBJ1-1, with TRBD1 matching 7 bases. CDR3 size: 11 residues. V shed 10 bases and J 7 bases; nucleotides not matched to a gene: 6. The germline V gene encodes CDR1 SNHLY and CDR2 FYNNEI. The CDR3 sequence is CATRTGDEAFF. The CDR3 bases are TGTGCCACTAGGACAGGTGATGAAGCTTTCTTT.

V gene TRBV14 combines with J gene TRBJ1-2; a weak D match, TRBD1 (5 bases). Germline lookup yields CDR1 SGHDN and CDR2 FVKESK. V was cut by 1 base and J by 8 bases, with 20 bases left in between. The CDR3 has 16 residues. In nucleotides, the CDR3 is TGTGCCAGCAGCCAAGCCCGACAGTCACAATCTGGGGGCTACACCTTC. It specifies CASSQARQSQSGGYTF.

This clonotype appeared many times. The chain employs TRBV7-2 and TRBJ2-3; D may match TRBD1 or TRBD2 (5 bases each). From germline, CDR1 is SGHTA and CDR2 FQGNSA. Trimming took 4 bases from V and 4 from J, leaving 21 bases between them. The CDR3 sequence is 17 residues long. The CDR3 reads CASSYWGPLLSADTQYF. DNA for the CDR3: TGTGCCAGCAGCTATTGGGGACCTCTATTAAGCGCAGATACGCAGTATTTT. Full variable domain (rest looked up from reference TRBV7-2 and TRBJ2-3): GAGVSQSPSNKVTEKGKDVELRCDPISGHTALYWYRQSLGQGLEFLIYFQGNSAPDKSGLPSDRFSAERTGGSVSTLTIQRTQQEDSAVYLCASSYWGPLLSADTQYFGPGTRLTVL.

This clonotype was detected ten times or more. This chain joins TRBV7-2 and TRBJ2-5; no firm D call. CDR1 and CDR2 (germline): SGHTA, FQGNSA. This CDR3 comprises 12 residues. The V end was cut by 2 bases, the J end by 5 bases, with 6 bases between. The DNA of the CDR3 is TGTGCCAGCAGCTTAAATCGGGAGACCCAGTACTTC. Its protein is CASSLNRETQYF. Based on the CDR3 plus reference TRBV7-2 and TRBJ2-5, the full variable domain is GAGVSQSPSNKVTEKGKDVELRCDPISGHTALYWYRQSLGQGLEFLIYFQGNSAPDKSGLPSDRFSAERTGGSVSTLTIQRTQQEDSAVYLCASSLNRETQYFGPGTRLLVL.